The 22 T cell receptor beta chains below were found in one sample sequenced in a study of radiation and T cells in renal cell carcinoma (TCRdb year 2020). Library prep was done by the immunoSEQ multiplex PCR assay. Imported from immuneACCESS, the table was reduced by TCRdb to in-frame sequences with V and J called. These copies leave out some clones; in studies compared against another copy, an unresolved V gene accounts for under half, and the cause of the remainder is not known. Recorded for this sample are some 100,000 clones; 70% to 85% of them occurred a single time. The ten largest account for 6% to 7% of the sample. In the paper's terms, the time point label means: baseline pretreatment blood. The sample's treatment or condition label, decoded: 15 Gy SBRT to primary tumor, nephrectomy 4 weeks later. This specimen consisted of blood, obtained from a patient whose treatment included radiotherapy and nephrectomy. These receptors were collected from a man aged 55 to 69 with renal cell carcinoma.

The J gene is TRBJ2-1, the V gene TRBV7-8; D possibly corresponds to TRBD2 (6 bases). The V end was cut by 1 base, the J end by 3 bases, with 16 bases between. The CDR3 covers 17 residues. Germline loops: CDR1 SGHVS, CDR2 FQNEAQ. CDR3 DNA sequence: TGTGCCAGCAGCTTAGTACGTGGGAGGCTCCTCTACAATGAGCAGTTCTTC. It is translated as CASSLVRGRLLYNEQFF.

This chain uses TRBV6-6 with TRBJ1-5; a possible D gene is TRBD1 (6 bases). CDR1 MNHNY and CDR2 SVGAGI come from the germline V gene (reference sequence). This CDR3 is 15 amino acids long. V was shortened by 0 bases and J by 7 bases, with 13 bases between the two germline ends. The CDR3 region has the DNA TGTGCCAGCAGTTACTCTGGCGAAGGGGGACAGCCCCAGCATTTT. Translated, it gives CASSYSGEGGQPQHF.

The CDR3 region has the DNA TGTGCCTGGAGACTTACTAGCGGCACAGATACGCAGTATTTT. Encoded protein: CAWRLTSGTDTQYF. The gene calls are TRBV30 and TRBJ2-3; 7 bases match TRBD2. Germline assignment: CDR1 GTSNPN and CDR2 SVGIG (reference sequence). Trimming removed 3 bases from V and 1 base from J; junction bases left unmatched: 4. CDR3 length: 14 residues.

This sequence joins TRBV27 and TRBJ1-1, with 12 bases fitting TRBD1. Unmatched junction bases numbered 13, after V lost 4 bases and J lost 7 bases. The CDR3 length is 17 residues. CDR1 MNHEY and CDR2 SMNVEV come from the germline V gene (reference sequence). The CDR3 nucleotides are TGTGCCAGCAGTTCTATGGTATGGGACAGGGGGCAAAATGAAGCTTTCTTT. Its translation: CASSSMVWDRGQNEAFF.

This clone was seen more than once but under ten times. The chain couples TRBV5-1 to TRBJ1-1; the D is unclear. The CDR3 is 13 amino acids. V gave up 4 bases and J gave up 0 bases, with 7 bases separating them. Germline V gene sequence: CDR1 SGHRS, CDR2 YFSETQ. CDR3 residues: CASSPVVNTEAFF. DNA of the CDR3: TGCGCCAGCAGCCCCGTTGTGAACACTGAAGCTTTCTTT.

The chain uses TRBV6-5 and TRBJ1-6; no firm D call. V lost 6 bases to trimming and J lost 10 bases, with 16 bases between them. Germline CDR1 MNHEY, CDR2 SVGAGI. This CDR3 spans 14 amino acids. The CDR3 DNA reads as TGTGCCAGCAGATCCGGGTTTCCCCCCTCACCCCTCCACTTT. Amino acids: CASRSGFPPSPLHF.

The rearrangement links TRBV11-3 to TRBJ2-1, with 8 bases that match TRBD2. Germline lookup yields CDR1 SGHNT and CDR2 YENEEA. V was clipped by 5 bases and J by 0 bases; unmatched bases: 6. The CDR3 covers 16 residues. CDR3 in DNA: TGTGCCAGCAGCCTAAGGGGACTAGACTCCTACAATGAGCAGTTCTTC. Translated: CASSLRGLDSYNEQFF. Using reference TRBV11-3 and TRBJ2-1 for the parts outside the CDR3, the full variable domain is EAGVVQSPRYKIIEKKQPVAFWCNPISGHNTLYWYLQNLGQGPELLIRYENEEAVDDSQLPKDRFSAERLKGVDSTLKIQPAELGDSAVYLCASSLRGLDSYNEQFFGPGTRLTVL.

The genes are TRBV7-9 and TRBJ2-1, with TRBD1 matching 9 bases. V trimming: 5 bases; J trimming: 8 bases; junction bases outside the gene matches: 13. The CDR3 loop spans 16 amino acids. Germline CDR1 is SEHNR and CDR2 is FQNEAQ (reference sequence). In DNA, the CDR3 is TGTGCCAGCAGCATAACCTTTAGGGACAGGGCCTATGAGCAGTTCTTC. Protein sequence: CASSITFRDRAYEQFF.

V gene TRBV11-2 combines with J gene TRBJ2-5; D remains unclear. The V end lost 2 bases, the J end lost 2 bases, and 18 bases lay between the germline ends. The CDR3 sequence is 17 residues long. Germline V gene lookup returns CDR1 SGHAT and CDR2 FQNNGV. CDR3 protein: CASSLRSAPPPQETQYF. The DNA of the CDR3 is TGTGCCAGCAGCTTACGTTCGGCTCCCCCGCCACAAGAGACCCAGTACTTC.

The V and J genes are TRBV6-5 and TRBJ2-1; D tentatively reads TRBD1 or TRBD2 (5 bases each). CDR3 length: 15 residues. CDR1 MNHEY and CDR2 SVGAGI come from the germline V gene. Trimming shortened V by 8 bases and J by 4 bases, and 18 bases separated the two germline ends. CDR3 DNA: TGTGCCAGCGGGGAGCGTTCGGGGCCTTACAATGAGCAGTTCTTC. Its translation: CASGERSGPYNEQFF.

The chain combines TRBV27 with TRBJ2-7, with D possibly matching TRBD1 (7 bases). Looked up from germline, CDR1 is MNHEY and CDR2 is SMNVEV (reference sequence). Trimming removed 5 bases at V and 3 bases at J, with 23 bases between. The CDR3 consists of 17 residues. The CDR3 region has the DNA TGTGCCAGCAGTGTGACAGGGTTGGGGAACGGGGGCTACGAGCAGTACTTC. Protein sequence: CASSVTGLGNGGYEQYF.

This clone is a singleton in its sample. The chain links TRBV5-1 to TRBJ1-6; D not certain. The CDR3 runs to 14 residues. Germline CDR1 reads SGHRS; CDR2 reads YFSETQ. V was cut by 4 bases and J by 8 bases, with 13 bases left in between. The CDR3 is CASSPQEADSPLHF. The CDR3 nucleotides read TGCGCCAGCAGCCCCCAGGAGGCTGATTCACCCCTCCACTTT.

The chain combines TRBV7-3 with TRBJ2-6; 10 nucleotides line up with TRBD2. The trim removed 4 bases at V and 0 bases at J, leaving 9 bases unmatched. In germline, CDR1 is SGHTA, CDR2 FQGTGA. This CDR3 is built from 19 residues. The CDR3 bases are TGTGCCAGCAGCTCAAATGGACTAGCGGAGAGCTCTGGGGCCAACGTCCTGACTTTC. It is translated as CASSSNGLAESSGANVLTF.

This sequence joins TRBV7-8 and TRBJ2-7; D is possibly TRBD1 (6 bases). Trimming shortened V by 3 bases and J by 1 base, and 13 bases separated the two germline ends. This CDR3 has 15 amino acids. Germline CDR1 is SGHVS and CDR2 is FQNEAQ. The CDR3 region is CASSLGRRGSYEQYF. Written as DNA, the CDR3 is TGTGCCAGCAGCTTGGGACGCAGGGGATCCTACGAGCAGTACTTC.

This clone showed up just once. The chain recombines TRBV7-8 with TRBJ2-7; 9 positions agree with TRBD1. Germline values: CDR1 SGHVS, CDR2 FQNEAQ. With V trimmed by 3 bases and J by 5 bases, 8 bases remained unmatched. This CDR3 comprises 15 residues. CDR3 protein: CASSLDGTGQDEQYF. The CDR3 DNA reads TGTGCCAGCAGCTTGGATGGGACAGGGCAAGACGAGCAGTACTTC.

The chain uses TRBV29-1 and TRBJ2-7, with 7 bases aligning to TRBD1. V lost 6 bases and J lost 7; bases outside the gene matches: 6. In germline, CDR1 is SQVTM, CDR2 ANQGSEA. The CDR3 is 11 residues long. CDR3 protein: CSVKQGREQYF. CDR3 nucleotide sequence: TGCAGCGTGAAACAGGGGCGGGAGCAGTACTTC.

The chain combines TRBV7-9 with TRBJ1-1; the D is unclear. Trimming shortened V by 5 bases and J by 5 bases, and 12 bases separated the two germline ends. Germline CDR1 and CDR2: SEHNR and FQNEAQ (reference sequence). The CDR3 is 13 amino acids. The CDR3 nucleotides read TGTGCCAGCAGCCCACTCGCAGAAACTGAAGCTTTCTTT. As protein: CASSPLAETEAFF.

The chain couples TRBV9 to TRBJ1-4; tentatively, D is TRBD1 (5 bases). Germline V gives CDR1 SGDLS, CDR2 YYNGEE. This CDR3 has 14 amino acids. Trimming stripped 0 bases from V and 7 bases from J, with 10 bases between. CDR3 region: CASSVEGRGEKLFF. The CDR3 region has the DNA TGTGCCAGCAGCGTAGAAGGGAGGGGTGAAAAACTGTTTTTT.

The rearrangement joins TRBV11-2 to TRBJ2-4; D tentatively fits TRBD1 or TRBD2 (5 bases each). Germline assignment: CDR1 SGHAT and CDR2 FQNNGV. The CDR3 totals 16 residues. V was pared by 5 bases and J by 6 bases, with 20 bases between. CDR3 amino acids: CASSGTAGGPLNIQYF. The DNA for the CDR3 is TGTGCCAGCAGCGGGACCGCTGGGGGACCCCTAAACATTCAGTACTTC.

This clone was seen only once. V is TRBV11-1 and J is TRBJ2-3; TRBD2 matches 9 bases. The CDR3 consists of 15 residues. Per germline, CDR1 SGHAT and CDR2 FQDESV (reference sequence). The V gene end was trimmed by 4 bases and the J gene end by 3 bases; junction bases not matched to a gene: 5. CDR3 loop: CASSSRAGGTDTQYF. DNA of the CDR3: TGTGCCAGCAGCTCTCGGGCGGGGGGGACAGATACGCAGTATTTT.

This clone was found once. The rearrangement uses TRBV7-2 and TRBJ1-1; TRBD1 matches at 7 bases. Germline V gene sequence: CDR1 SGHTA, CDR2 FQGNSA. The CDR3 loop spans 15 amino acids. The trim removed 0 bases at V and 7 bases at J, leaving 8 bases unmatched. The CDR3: CASSLAGQGDGEAFF. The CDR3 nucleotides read TGTGCCAGCAGCTTAGCCGGGCAGGGGGATGGTGAAGCTTTCTTT.

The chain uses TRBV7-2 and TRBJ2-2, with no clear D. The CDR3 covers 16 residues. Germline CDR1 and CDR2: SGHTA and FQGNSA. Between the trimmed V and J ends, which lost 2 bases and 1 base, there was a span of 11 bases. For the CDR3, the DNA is TGTGCCAGCAGCTTAAACTCCCTGCGGAACACCGGGGAGCTGTTTTTT. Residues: CASSLNSLRNTGELFF.